The 5 T cell receptor beta chains reported below all come from one sample, sequenced in a study of blood T cells in healthy people across ages. For the second PCR, which ran for roughly 6 to 12 cycles, a sample-barcoded 5' primer and a J-beta primer mix were used. TCRdb fed the 5' RACE reads into MiXCR, producing one record per CDR3 protein. Here the sample spans hundreds of thousands of distinct CDR3 sequences, approximately 53% being singletons. The sample was blood. The receptors here all came from a man aged 35 to 55 in good health.

This clonotype was found a few times. The rearrangement uses TRBV5-1 and TRBJ1-4, with D hard to call. This CDR3 contains 14 residues. Germline loops: CDR1 SGHRS, CDR2 YFSETQ. Trimming shortened V by 0 bases and J by 2 bases, and 5 bases separated the two germline ends. The CDR3 bases are TGCGCCAGCAGCTTGGGGTGGACTAATGAAAAACTGTTTTTT. Encoded protein: CASSLGWTNEKLFF.

This chain connects TRBV24-1 to TRBJ2-5; the match to TRBD2 covers 7 bases. The V and J ends lost 9 bases and 0 bases, in that order; junction bases with no gene match: 12. This CDR3 has 16 amino acids. Germline CDR1 is KGHDR and CDR2 is SFDVKD. In nucleotides, the CDR3 is TGTGCCACCCAACCGGGGCAGGGAGGGTACCAAGAGACCCAGTACTTC. Translated, it gives CATQPGQGGYQETQYF.

V is TRBV25-1 and J is TRBJ2-3, with D hard to call. Looked up from germline, CDR1 is MGHDK and CDR2 is SYGVNS. This CDR3 contains 12 residues. V lost 1 base and J lost 4, with 3 bases in between. The DNA for the CDR3 is TGTGCCAGCAGTGAATCCCCAGATACGCAGTATTTT. It encodes CASSESPDTQYF.

CDR3 DNA: TGTGCCAGCCCGGCTAACACTGAAGCTTTCTTT. Amino acids: CASPANTEAFF. The chain recombines TRBV9 with TRBJ1-1, with unresolved D. The CDR3 runs to 11 residues. Trimming cost V 7 bases and J 2 bases, with 6 bases left between them. CDR1 is SGDLS, CDR2 YYNGEE, per germline.

The sample holds a few counts of this clonotype. CDR3 coding DNA: TGCAGCGTTGAGGGGAACGGGATCCTAAAAGAGACCCAGTTCTTC. Residues: CSVEGNGILKETQFF. J is TRBJ2-1 and V is TRBV29-1, with D possibly TRBD2 on 5 matching bases. Trimming stripped 3 bases from V and 13 bases from J, with 25 bases between. Germline-derived CDR1 and CDR2 are SQVTM and ANQGSEA. The CDR3 consists of 15 residues.